This T cell receptor (beta chain) was identified during a study of blood T cell repertoires in COVID-19. On the study more broadly: Acute and convalescent COVID-19 specimens originated in the United States, Italy and Spain.

Trimming took 6 bases from V and 5 from J; bases not matched to a gene: 9. Germline V lookup: CDR1 LGHNA, CDR2 YNFKEQ. The CDR3 loop spans 16 amino acids. As processed by the authors: Amplification from reference gene primers served as the basis for estimated nucleated cell counts. This table comes from immunoSEQ multiplex PCR, and its TCRdb copy is limited to in-frame clones, with some not included. Clone size and V and J calls were adopted from that table, with D and trimming inferred from the DNA. Among under 300,000 clones listed, 85% were seen once. The rearrangement joins TRBV4-2 to TRBJ2-2; 10 bases are shared with TRBD1. The receptor's source is a woman aged 55 to 70 with active or convalescent COVID-19. What was sequenced was peripheral blood. The CDR3 nucleotides read TGTGCCAGCAGTTTTCTAGGGACAGGGGTTACCGGGGAGCTGTTTTTT. This encodes CASSFLGTGVTGELFF.